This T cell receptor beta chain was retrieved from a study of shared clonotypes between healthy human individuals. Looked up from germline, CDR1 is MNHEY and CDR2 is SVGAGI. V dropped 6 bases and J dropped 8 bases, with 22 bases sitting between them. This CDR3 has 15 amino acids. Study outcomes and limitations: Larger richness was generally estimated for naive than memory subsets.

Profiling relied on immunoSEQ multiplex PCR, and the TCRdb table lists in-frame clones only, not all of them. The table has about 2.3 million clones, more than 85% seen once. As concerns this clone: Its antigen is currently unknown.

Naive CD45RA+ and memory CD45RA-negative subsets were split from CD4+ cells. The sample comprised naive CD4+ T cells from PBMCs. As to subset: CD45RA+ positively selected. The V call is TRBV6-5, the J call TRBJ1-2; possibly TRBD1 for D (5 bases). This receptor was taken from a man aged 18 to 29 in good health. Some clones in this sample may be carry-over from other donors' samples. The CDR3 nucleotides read TGTGCCAGCAGACAAAAAGGGGCAGGGATAGTCGGCTACACCTTC. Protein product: CASRQKGAGIVGYTF.